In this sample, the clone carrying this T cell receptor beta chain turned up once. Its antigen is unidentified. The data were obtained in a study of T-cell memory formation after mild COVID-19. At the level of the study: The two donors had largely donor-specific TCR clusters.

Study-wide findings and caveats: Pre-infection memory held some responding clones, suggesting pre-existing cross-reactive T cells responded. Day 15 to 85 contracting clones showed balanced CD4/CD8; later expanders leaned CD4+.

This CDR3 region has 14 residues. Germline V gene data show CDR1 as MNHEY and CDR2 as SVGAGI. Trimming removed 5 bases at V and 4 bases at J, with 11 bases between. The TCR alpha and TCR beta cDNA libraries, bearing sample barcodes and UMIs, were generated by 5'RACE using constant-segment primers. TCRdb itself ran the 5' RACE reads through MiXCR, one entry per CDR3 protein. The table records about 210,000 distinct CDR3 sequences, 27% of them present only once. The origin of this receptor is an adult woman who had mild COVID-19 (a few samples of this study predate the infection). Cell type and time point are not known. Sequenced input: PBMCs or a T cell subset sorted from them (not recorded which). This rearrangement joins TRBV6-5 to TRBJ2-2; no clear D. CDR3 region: CASSGSGVTGELFF. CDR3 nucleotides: TGTGCCAGCAGTGGTTCTGGGGTCACCGGGGAGCTGTTTTTT.